The 15 T cell receptor beta chains given below trace back to one sample, sequenced in a study of blood T cell repertoires in COVID-19. This table comes from immunoSEQ multiplex PCR, and its TCRdb copy is limited to in-frame clones, with some not included. Among roughly 400,000 clones listed, less than 95% were seen once. The specimen sequenced was PBMCs or T cells enriched from blood (not recorded which). Every receptor here comes from a man aged 18-30 years who had recovered from COVID-19.

Of note for this clone: Other DNA sequences of this sample code for an identical CDR3. The chain joins TRBV5-1 to TRBJ2-1; 8 nucleotides line up with TRBD2. With V trimmed by 2 bases and J by 0 bases, 4 bases remained unmatched. CDR3 size: 16 residues. Germline V gives CDR1 SGHRS, CDR2 YFSETQ. The CDR3 DNA reads TGCGCCAGCAGCTTAAGCGGGGGTAGCTCCTACAATGAGCAGTTCTTC. It is translated as CASSLSGGSSYNEQFF.

The chain joins TRBV27 to TRBJ1-2; 9 bases map to TRBD1. Trimming cost V 9 bases and J 3 bases; bases outside gene matches: 5. CDR1 is MNHEY and CDR2 is SMNVEV in the germline V gene (reference sequence). This CDR3 comprises 13 residues. Written as DNA, the CDR3 is TGTGCCAGTGACCGGGACAGGGACTATGGCTACACCTTC. Translating it yields CASDRDRDYGYTF.

The rearrangement uses TRBV15 and TRBJ1-1, with D perhaps TRBD1 (6 bases). The CDR3 is made up of 14 amino acids. CDR1 and CDR2 from the germline V gene are LNHNV and YYDKDF (reference sequence). Trimming took off 5 bases at V and 0 bases at J, with 10 bases between the two ends. The CDR3 DNA reads TGTGCCACCAGCGTTGGACAGTTGAACACTGAAGCTTTCTTT. Translating it yields CATSVGQLNTEAFF.

This CDR3 is CASSQETRGIGNTIYF. The CDR3, as DNA: TGTGCCAGCAGCCAAGAAACCAGGGGGATTGGAAACACCATATATTTT. The chain couples TRBV3-1 (or the pseudogene TRBV3-2) to TRBJ1-3; 7 nucleotides match TRBD1. This CDR3 has 16 residues. CDR1 and CDR2 from the germline V gene are LGHDT and YNNKEL (reference sequence). Germline trimming cut 0 bases from V and 3 bases from J; bases unmatched to any gene: 5.

This chain uses TRBV27 with TRBJ2-7; TRBD2 agrees at 10 bases. Per the germline V gene, CDR1 is MNHEY and CDR2 is SMNVEV (reference sequence). The CDR3 length is 16 residues. The trim removed 3 bases at V and 6 bases at J, leaving 11 bases unmatched. In DNA, the CDR3 is TGTGCCAGCAGTTTTTTGTTTCTAGCGGGAGTTGTCGAGCAGTACTTC. Amino acids: CASSFLFLAGVVEQYF.

V usage is TRBV27 and J usage is TRBJ2-1; perhaps TRBD1 as D (7 bases). Germline CDR1 is MNHEY and CDR2 is SMNVEV (reference sequence). CDR3 size: 14 residues. Trimming shortened V by 0 bases and J by 7 bases, and 10 bases separated the two germline ends. CDR3 loop: CASSLSSGGNEQFF. CDR3 coding DNA: TGTGCCAGCAGTTTATCCTCAGGGGGGAATGAGCAGTTCTTC.

This chain joins TRBV2 and TRBJ1-5, with 7 bases identical to TRBD1. J lost 5 bases, V lost 5 bases, and 3 bases had no gene match. Germline CDR1 SNHLY, CDR2 FYNNEI. The CDR3 covers 13 residues. Here the CDR3 DNA reads TGTGCCAGCAGTCCACAGGGGTATCAGCCCCAGCATTTT. Protein: CASSPQGYQPQHF.

The gene calls are TRBV3-1 (or the pseudogene TRBV3-2) and TRBJ1-5; D remains unclear. Trimming removed 5 bases from V and 2 bases from J, with 10 bases in between. The CDR3 is made up of 14 amino acids. From germline, CDR1 is LGHDT and CDR2 YNNKEL (reference sequence). CDR3 region: CASSYDGGNQPQHF. The CDR3 DNA follows: TGTGCCAGCAGCTACGACGGAGGCAATCAGCCCCAGCATTTT.

The rearrangement joins TRBV5-4 to TRBJ2-1, with TRBD2 identical over 12 bases. This CDR3 comprises 18 residues. Trimming removed 6 bases from V and 1 base from J; junction bases left unmatched: 11. In germline, CDR1 is SGHNT, CDR2 YYREEE (reference sequence). For the CDR3, the DNA is TGTGCCAGCAAGATACTAGCGGGAGGTTTGGAGTCCTACAATGAGCAGTTCTTC. It codes for CASKILAGGLESYNEQFF.

This clone was seen just once. This sequence joins TRBV28 and TRBJ1-2; 9 nucleotides agree with TRBD1. This CDR3 is 13 amino acids long. V was clipped by 7 bases and J by 6 bases; unmatched bases: 6. Germline V gives CDR1 MDHEN, CDR2 SYDVKM. The CDR3 here is CASMGQGFDGYTF. DNA for the CDR3: TGTGCCAGCATGGGACAGGGCTTCGATGGCTACACCTTC.

This clone was counted once. The rearrangement uses TRBV15 and TRBJ1-2; D is possibly TRBD1 (5 bases). This CDR3 contains 12 residues. The V end was cut by 2 bases, the J end by 9 bases, with 10 bases between. Germline values: CDR1 LNHNV, CDR2 YYDKDF (reference sequence). CDR3 sequence reads: CATSRLDRSYTF. The CDR3 DNA is TGTGCCACCAGCAGACTAGACAGAAGCTACACCTTC.

The V and J genes are TRBV5-1 and TRBJ1-1; D might be TRBD1 (5 bases). The ends were cut back, 2 bases at V and 2 bases at J, with 10 bases in the middle. CDR1 is SGHRS and CDR2 is YFSETQ in the germline V gene. This CDR3 comprises 14 residues. The CDR3 is CASSFGGSNTEAFF. The CDR3 bases are TGCGCCAGCAGCTTCGGGGGATCTAACACTGAAGCTTTCTTT.

Concerning this clone itself: Other DNA sequences in this specimen translate into the identical CDR3. The gene calls are TRBV9 and TRBJ1-1; no definite D call. The CDR3 contains 14 residues. Looked up from germline, CDR1 is SGDLS and CDR2 is YYNGEE. V was clipped by 0 bases and J by 1 base, with 7 bases between them. The CDR3 DNA reads TGTGCCAGCAGCGTAGTGGGCAGGAACACTGAAGCTTTCTTT. Its translation is CASSVVGRNTEAFF.

The chain couples TRBV5-1 to TRBJ1-1; D gene uncertain. The CDR3 covers 15 residues. Germline assignment: CDR1 SGHRS and CDR2 YFSETQ. V shed 4 bases and J shed 1 base, with 14 bases lying between them. The CDR3 region is CASSPIITANTEAFF. The CDR3 DNA follows: TGCGCCAGCAGCCCGATTATTACAGCGAACACTGAAGCTTTCTTT.

This chain connects TRBV19 to TRBJ2-7; TRBD2 aligns across 14 bases. Per germline, CDR1 LNHDA and CDR2 SQIVND (reference sequence). V lost 5 bases, J lost 12 bases, and 6 bases stayed unmatched. This CDR3 contains 13 residues. CDR3 DNA: TGTGCCAGTAGTGACGGGACTAGCGGGAGCACGTACTTC. This sequence encodes CASSDGTSGSTYF.